The rows below give T cell receptor beta chains drawn from one sample of a study of somatic mutations in cytotoxic T cells in rheumatoid arthritis. TCRdb keeps only in-frame clones here, not all; method: immunoSEQ multiplex PCR. This sample has some 40,000 clones, with roughly four fifths found just once. The sequenced sample consisted of CD8+ T cells sorted from blood. Receptors were obtained from a man aged 35 to 55 in good health. The CDR3 runs from the conserved cysteine through the conserved F or W. A D gene is named only where the DNA matches it firmly. Rows give clone size only sometimes, using once, few, many, or a class for an expanded clone.

>.|TRBV13|.|TRBJ2-7
TGTGCCAGCAGCTTAGATCCAGGGACCTACGAGCAGTACTTC
CASSLDPGTYEQYF
>.|TRBV28|TRBD2|TRBJ2-7
TGTGCCATCCTGGGGGGGGGACCTAATTACTACGAGCAGTACTTC
CAILGGGPNYYEQYF
>.|TRBV5-1|.|TRBJ2-7
TGCGCCAGCAGCTTCAAACCTGACAGGCACTACGAGCAGTACTTC
CASSFKPDRHYEQYF
>.|TRBV4-1|.|TRBJ1-2
TGCGCCAGCAGCCAAGTCCCCGACCAGGGTGGTTATGGCTACACCTTC
CASSQVPDQGGYGYTF
>.|TRBV4-3|.|TRBJ1-5
TGCGCCAGCAGCCAAGATATCTTTATTGGCCGAAGCAATCAGCCCCAGCATTTT
CASSQDIFIGRSNQPQHF
>.|TRBV7-2|.|TRBJ1-2
TGTGCCCGACCTCAGGGGAACCCCAACTATGGCTACACCTTC
CARPQGNPNYGYTF
>.|TRBV23-1|.|TRBJ1-2
TGCGCCAGCAGTCGGGCGGAACCAAACTATGGCTACACCTTC
CASSRAEPNYGYTF
>.|TRBV27|.|TRBJ1-2
TGTGCCAGCAGTCTCACCGGACGTCCTGCTAACTATGGCTACACCTTC
CASSLTGRPANYGYTF
>.|TRBV11-2|.|TRBJ2-2
TGTGCCAGCAGCTTAGGTACTCCCGGGGAGCTGTTTTTT
CASSLGTPGELFF
>.|TRBV7-9|.|TRBJ2-7
TGTGCCAGCAGCTTGACAGGAGCTTCCTACGAGCAGTACTTC
CASSLTGASYEQYF
>.|TRBV6-5|.|TRBJ2-4
TGTGCCAGCAGCCTGACGCCGACAGCCAAAAACATTCAGTACTTC
CASSLTPTAKNIQYF
>once|TRBV10-3|TRBD2|TRBJ2-1
TGTGCCATCAGTGACTCTAGCGGGAAAAGGAATGAGCAGTTCTTC
CAISDSSGKRNEQFF
>few|TRBV4-1|.|TRBJ1-5
TGCGCCAGCAGCTCCCTGGTTGATCAGCCCCAGCATTTT
CASSSLVDQPQHF
>.|TRBV7-2|.|TRBJ2-7
TGTGCCAGCAGCTTAGAGGGCCTGGGGCCAGGATATTACGAGCAGTACTTC
CASSLEGLGPGYYEQYF
>.|TRBV6-5|.|TRBJ2-5
TGTGCCAGCAGCGAAATTACGTCGGAGGGCGAGACCCAGTACTTC
CASSEITSEGETQYF
>.|TRBV27|.|TRBJ1-5
TGTGCCAGCAGTTTCCTGGGAGGGAGGAGCAATCAGCCCCAGCATTTT
CASSFLGGRSNQPQHF
>once|TRBV27|TRBD2|TRBJ2-5
TGTGCCAGCAGTCTCCTTTTTAGCGGGAGTGGGGAGACCCAGTACTTC
CASSLLFSGSGETQYF
>few|TRBV7-6|.|TRBJ2-7
TGTGCCAGCAGCTTAGGTTCAGCACCCTACGAGCAGTACTTC
CASSLGSAPYEQYF
>.|TRBV4-1|TRBD2|TRBJ2-3
TGCGCCAGCAGCCTTAGCGGGAGAGGCACAGATACGCAGTATTTT
CASSLSGRGTDTQYF
>.|TRBV9|TRBD1|TRBJ2-3
TGTGCCAGCAGCGTACGGGGGACAGGGGGCACAGATACGCAGTATTTT
CASSVRGTGGTDTQYF
>.|TRBV7-9|.|TRBJ2-7
TGTGCCTACCCCTCGGGAAGCTCCTACGAGCAGTACTTC
CAYPSGSSYEQYF
>.|TRBV7-2|.|TRBJ1-2
TGTGCCAGCAGCCCACCCGGGGCGCGGGGCTACACCTTC
CASSPPGARGYTF
>.|TRBV5-1|TRBD1|TRBJ2-7
TGCGCCAGCAGATTCGGACAGGGGAGCTCCTACGAGCAGTACTTC
CASRFGQGSSYEQYF
>.|TRBV2|.|TRBJ1-1
TGTGCCAGCAACCATTTGAACACTGAAGCTTTCTTT
CASNHLNTEAFF
>few|TRBV7-9|.|TRBJ2-7
TGTGCCAGCAGCTTAGGGCAGGGGCTACCAGTGTACGAGCAGTACTTC
CASSLGQGLPVYEQYF
>.|TRBV27|.|TRBJ1-5
TGTGCCAGCAGTTTATCCAGGGTAGGCGGCAATCAGCCCCAGCATTTT
CASSLSRVGGNQPQHF
>.|TRBV29-1|TRBD1|TRBJ2-3
TGCAGCGCCCGGACAGGCTCTAGCACAGATACGCAGTATTTT
CSARTGSSTDTQYF
>.|TRBV7-6|TRBD1|TRBJ2-5
TGTGCCAGCAGCCCCGTCGTCGAGGACAGGGACCAAGAGACCCAGTACTTC
CASSPVVEDRDQETQYF
>once|TRBV21-1|.|TRBJ2-3
TGTGCCAGCAGCAAAAGATTCTCCGGGGTGGGCACAGATACGCAGTATTTT
CASSKRFSGVGTDTQYF
>.|TRBV7-6|.|TRBJ1-1
TGTGCCAGCAGCTTAGGTATCACTGAAGCTTTCTTT
CASSLGITEAFF
>.|TRBV7-9|.|TRBJ1-1
TGTGCCAGCAGCCTCGAATGGGGATCAGAAGCTTTCTTT
CASSLEWGSEAFF
>.|TRBV4-3|.|TRBJ1-4
TGCGCCAGCAGCCTGAGGCAGGGGTCTGCAACTAATGAAAAACTGTTTTTT
CASSLRQGSATNEKLFF
>once|TRBV27|TRBD2|TRBJ2-5
TGTGCCAGCAGTTTATCGGTTCCAGCGGGAGGTCAAGAGACCCAGTACTTC
CASSLSVPAGGQETQYF
>.|TRBV4-1|TRBD1|TRBJ2-5
TGCGCCAGCAGCCAAGATGGAGGGACAGGGGCGCCCCAAGAGACCCAGTACTTC
CASSQDGGTGAPQETQYF